The next 2 T cell receptor beta chains were all read from a single sample in a study of blood T cell repertoires in COVID-19. Assay: immunoSEQ multiplex PCR; the TCRdb copy retains only in-frame clones and omits some. Of roughly 15,000 clones listed, around 83% are singletons. Sequencing input: peripheral blood. The receptor source for this set is a man in his fifties or sixties with active COVID-19.

The chain joins TRBV5-1 to TRBJ2-7; 7 bases are shared with TRBD1. The CDR3 is made up of 13 amino acids. CDR1 SGHRS and CDR2 YFSETQ come from the germline V gene. The V segment lost 1 base and the J segment 3 bases; nucleotides outside the gene matches: 1. The CDR3 nucleotides are TGCGCCAGCAGCTTGTGGGACAGCTACGAGCAGTACTTC. It codes for CASSLWDSYEQYF.

This chain's CDR3 is CASSSSSYNSPLHF. The CDR3 nucleotides are TGTGCCAGCAGCTCGAGCTCCTATAATTCACCCCTCCACTTT. The chain combines TRBV5-6 with TRBJ1-6; D not resolved. The V gene's germline CDR1 is SGHDT and CDR2 YYEEEE. The length of the CDR3 is 14 residues. V lost 3 bases and J lost 0, with 4 bases in between.